This T cell receptor beta chain is drawn from a study of blood T cell repertoires in COVID-19. On the study more broadly: The United States, Italy and Spain were the sources of the acute and convalescent COVID-19 samples. Sources were T cells, B-cell-depleted T cells, or PBMCs; the material itself was cDNA or gDNA.

Some clones are missing from TCRdb's copy, which holds only in-frame ones; the method was immunoSEQ multiplex PCR. In the table there are about 160,000 clones, around 87% of which are singletons. The Seattle patients, enrolled during active infection, were followed longitudinally. The ends were cut back, 5 bases at V and 7 bases at J, with 11 bases in the middle. Germline CDR1 reads LNHDA; CDR2 reads SQIVND (reference sequence). This CDR3 is built from 12 residues. The TCR sequence derives from a man between 60 and 75 years old with COVID-19, enrolled during active disease. V and J are TRBV19 and TRBJ1-2; D not certain. The source material was peripheral blood. The CDR3 is CASSPKRGGYTF. The CDR3 DNA reads as TGTGCCAGTAGTCCTAAACGCGGTGGCTACACCTTC.